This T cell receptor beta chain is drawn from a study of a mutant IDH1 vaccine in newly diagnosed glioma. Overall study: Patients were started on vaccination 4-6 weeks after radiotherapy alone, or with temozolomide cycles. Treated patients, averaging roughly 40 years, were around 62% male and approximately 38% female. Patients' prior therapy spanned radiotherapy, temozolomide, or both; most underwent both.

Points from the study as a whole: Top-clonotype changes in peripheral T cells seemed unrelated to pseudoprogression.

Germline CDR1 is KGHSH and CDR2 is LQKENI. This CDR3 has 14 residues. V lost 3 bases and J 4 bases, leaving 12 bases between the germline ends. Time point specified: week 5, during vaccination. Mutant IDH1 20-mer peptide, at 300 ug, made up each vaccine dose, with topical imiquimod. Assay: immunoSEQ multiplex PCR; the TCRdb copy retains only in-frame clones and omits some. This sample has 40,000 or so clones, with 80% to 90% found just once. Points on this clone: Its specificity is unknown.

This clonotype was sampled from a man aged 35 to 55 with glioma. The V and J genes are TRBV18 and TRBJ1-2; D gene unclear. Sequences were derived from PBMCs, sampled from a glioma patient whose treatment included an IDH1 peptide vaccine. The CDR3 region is CASSPPGMGYGYTF. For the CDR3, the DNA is TGTGCCAGCTCACCGCCGGGGATGGGCTATGGCTACACCTTC.